The source of this T cell receptor beta chain is a study of T cell changes during pregnancy in multiple sclerosis. Germline V gives CDR1 SGHDT, CDR2 YYEEEE. CDR3 size: 13 residues. The V gene end was trimmed by 6 bases and the J gene end by 0 bases; junction bases not matched to a gene: 3. The table came from immunoSEQ multiplex PCR; TCRdb's copy has only in-frame clones and leaves some out. The sample lists about 36,000 clones; about 92% were seen once. The TCR originated in a female donor in good health, enrolled as a control in a pregnancy study. The chain has TRBV5-6 and TRBJ2-7; 7 bases agree with TRBD1. The specimen comprised CD4+ T cells from peripheral blood mononuclear cells, sampled in the third trimester of pregnancy. The CDR3 spells CASTGDSSYEQYF. In DNA, the CDR3 is TGTGCCAGCACCGGGGACAGCTCCTACGAGCAGTACTTC.